Following are 27 T cell receptor beta chains from one sample sequenced in a study of Ad26.COV2.S vaccination and SARS-CoV-2 variants. Treatment of the sample: around 19 received Ad26.COV2.S at low or high dose, single or two shots; several received placebo; per-sample allocation not given. Sampling happened 63 days after the first vaccine or placebo injection. Repertoires were generated with immunoSEQ multiplex PCR, while TCRdb's copy carries only in-frame clones and drops some. The sample carries roughly 700,000 clones, about 89% recorded once. The sample was peripheral blood, taken in a trial of Ad26.COV2.S vaccine versus placebo. Every receptor here comes from a person aged 18-60 years who received the Ad26.COV2.S COVID-19 vaccine or a placebo.

The chain joins TRBV11-3 to TRBJ2-1; 9 bases line up with TRBD2. The CDR3 is made up of 16 amino acids. V dropped 2 bases and J dropped 2; count of bases not matched to a gene: 4. Germline CDR1 is SGHNT and CDR2 is YENEEA. The CDR3, as DNA: TGTGCCAGCAGCTTACGGACTAGCGTAGCCTACAATGAGCAGTTCTTC. Translated: CASSLRTSVAYNEQFF.

The chain couples TRBV11-2 to TRBJ2-7; D is ambiguous. The V and J ends lost 0 bases and 0 bases respectively, with 9 bases between them. Germline V gene lookup returns CDR1 SGHAT and CDR2 FQNNGV. The CDR3 runs 15 residues. The CDR3 DNA reads as TGTGCCAGCAGCTTAGATCACGGCTCCTCCTACGAGCAGTACTTC. This codes for CASSLDHGSSYEQYF.

The chain combines TRBV5-1 with TRBJ2-5; D gene ambiguous. Germline V gene lookup returns CDR1 SGHRS and CDR2 YFSETQ. The CDR3 loop spans 15 amino acids. The V gene lost 0 bases and the J gene lost 2 bases, with 11 bases spanning the gap. The CDR3 sequence is CASSLAAYQQETQYF. CDR3 in DNA: TGCGCCAGCAGCTTGGCGGCGTATCAGCAAGAGACCCAGTACTTC. Using reference TRBV5-1 and TRBJ2-5 for the parts outside the CDR3, the full variable domain is KAGVTQTPRYLIKTRGQQVTLSCSPISGHRSVSWYQQTPGQGLQFLFEYFSETQRNKGNFPGRFSGRQFSNSRSEMNVSTLELGDSALYLCASSLAAYQQETQYFGPGTRLLVL.

The CDR3 is CASSPNSGGRDEQYF. The CDR3 coding sequence is TGTGCCAGCAGCCCGAATAGCGGGGGGCGCGACGAGCAGTACTTC. This chain connects TRBV7-2 to TRBJ2-7, with 10 bases that match TRBD2. Germline CDR1 SGHTA, CDR2 FQGNSA. This CDR3 contains 15 residues. J gave up 5 bases and V 5 bases, and 9 bases lay outside the gene matches. Together with reference TRBV7-2 and TRBJ2-7, the CDR3 gives the full variable domain: GAGVSQSPSNKVTEKGKDVELRCDPISGHTALYWYRQSLGQGLEFLIYFQGNSAPDKSGLPSDRFSAERTGGSVSTLTIQRTQQEDSAVYLCASSPNSGGRDEQYFGPGTRLTVT.

CDR3 sequence (DNA): TGTGCCAGCAGCCACCACGGCAGGGGGCTGGAGGCTTTCTTT. This codes for CASSHHGRGLEAFF. V is TRBV3-1 (or the pseudogene TRBV3-2) and J is TRBJ1-1; 8 positions match TRBD1. V lost 3 bases and J lost 11; bases outside the gene matches: 11. Germline V gene data show CDR1 as LGHDT and CDR2 as YNNKEL (reference sequence). This CDR3 has 14 amino acids.

The J gene is TRBJ1-1, the V gene TRBV7-2; the D is unclear. The V end lost 1 base, the J end lost 1 base, and 13 bases lay between the germline ends. CDR1 and CDR2 from the germline V gene are SGHTA and FQGNSA. The CDR3 consists of 16 residues. CDR3 protein: CASSLGWPRPNTEAFF. The CDR3 DNA follows: TGTGCCAGCAGCTTAGGGTGGCCAAGGCCGAACACTGAAGCTTTCTTT.

The V and J genes are TRBV7-9 and TRBJ1-2; D call uncertain. The ends were cut back, 4 bases at V and 5 bases at J, with 14 bases in the middle. Looked up from germline, CDR1 is SEHNR and CDR2 is FQNEAQ (reference sequence). This CDR3 is built from 14 residues. CDR3 sequence: CASSSDRSYYGYTF. As DNA, the CDR3 is TGTGCCAGCAGCTCGGACCGCTCCTATTATGGCTACACCTTC.

The chain has TRBV3-1 (or the pseudogene TRBV3-2) and TRBJ2-7, with unresolved D. Germline loops: CDR1 LGHDT, CDR2 YNNKEL (reference sequence). With 2 bases removed from V and 2 bases from J, the gap between germline ends came to 7 bases. This CDR3 spans 13 amino acids. This chain's CDR3 is CASSQKGAYEQYF. The DNA for the CDR3 is TGTGCCAGCAGCCAAAAGGGCGCCTACGAGCAGTACTTC.

The chain has TRBV6-2 or TRBV6-3 and TRBJ2-3; D not certain. Germline V gene lookup returns CDR1 MNHEY and CDR2 SVGEGT. The CDR3 has 14 amino acids. V was clipped by 5 bases and J by 4 bases, with 13 bases between them. The CDR3 spells CASSPRLTPDTQYF. The CDR3 DNA reads TGTGCCAGCAGTCCCCGTTTGACCCCAGATACGCAGTATTTT.

The gene calls are TRBV6-2 or TRBV6-3 and TRBJ1-5, with 7 bases matching TRBD1. J lost 5 bases, V lost 5 bases, and 6 bases had no gene match. Germline CDR1 reads MNHEY; CDR2 reads SVGEGT. The CDR3 is made up of 14 amino acids. The CDR3 is CASSQTGIDQPQHF. As DNA, the CDR3 is TGTGCCAGCAGTCAGACAGGGATAGATCAGCCCCAGCATTTT.

The rearrangement links TRBV3-1 (or the pseudogene TRBV3-2) to TRBJ1-4; D is possibly TRBD1 (5 bases). In germline, CDR1 is LGHDT, CDR2 YNNKEL (reference sequence). Trimming pared 4 bases from V and 4 bases from J, leaving 13 bases between. CDR3 length: 15 residues. CDR3 residues: CASSPGPGSNEKLFF. The CDR3, as DNA: TGTGCCAGCAGCCCGGGACCGGGGAGTAATGAAAAACTGTTTTTT.

This rearrangement joins TRBV7-2 to TRBJ2-7; TRBD1 is a possible D gene (6 bases). Trimming removed 2 bases at V and 4 bases at J, with 12 bases between. The CDR3 is 14 residues long. Germline assignment: CDR1 SGHTA and CDR2 FQGNSA. This CDR3 reads CASSLTPGAYEQYF. DNA of the CDR3: TGTGCCAGCAGCTTAACGCCAGGGGCATACGAGCAGTACTTC.

This chain joins TRBV3-1 (or the pseudogene TRBV3-2) and TRBJ1-1, with D maybe TRBD1 (6 bases). V was cut by 4 bases and J by 4 bases, with 13 bases left in between. The CDR3 extends over 14 amino acids. Germline CDR1 is LGHDT and CDR2 is YNNKEL (reference sequence). The CDR3 coding sequence is TGTGCCAGCAGCCCTAGAGGGGGAGGCACTGAAGCTTTCTTT. It specifies CASSPRGGGTEAFF.

The chain links TRBV4-1 to TRBJ2-3; 7 bases are shared with TRBD2. Trimming removed 0 bases from V and 2 bases from J; junction bases left unmatched: 17. Germline V gene data show CDR1 as MGHRA and CDR2 as YSYEKL. The CDR3 length is 20 residues. Here the CDR3 reads CASSQDRERRLADPTDTQYF. In nucleotides, the CDR3 is TGCGCCAGCAGCCAAGATAGGGAGCGGAGGCTAGCGGATCCCACAGATACGCAGTATTTT.

The genes are TRBV3-1 (or the pseudogene TRBV3-2) and TRBJ2-7; TRBD1 might be the D (6 bases). Trimming removed 0 bases at V and 4 bases at J, with 16 bases between. Germline CDR1 reads LGHDT; CDR2 reads YNNKEL (reference sequence). The CDR3 has 16 residues. The CDR3 reads CASSQDPRGFGYEQYF. The CDR3 nucleotides are TGTGCCAGCAGCCAAGATCCCAGGGGATTTGGGTACGAGCAGTACTTC.

The chain joins TRBV6-6 to TRBJ1-6; weak D call: TRBD1 (5 bases). Trimming removed 11 bases from V and 7 bases from J, with 12 bases in between. The CDR3 contains 12 residues. Germline loops: CDR1 MNHNY, CDR2 SVGAGI (reference sequence). The chain's CDR3 is CAGGFSNSPLHF. CDR3 in DNA: TGTGCCGGGGGGTTCTCCAATTCACCCCTCCACTTT.

This chain uses TRBV3-1 (or the pseudogene TRBV3-2) with TRBJ1-5; a weak D match, TRBD1 (5 bases). Germline-derived CDR1 and CDR2 are LGHDT and YNNKEL (reference sequence). This CDR3 has 14 residues. V dropped 1 base and J dropped 7 bases, with 11 bases sitting between them. The CDR3 DNA sequence: TGTGCCAGCAGCCAAGGACAGACGATACAGCCCCAGCATTTT. Its translation is CASSQGQTIQPQHF.

The chain couples TRBV6-5 to TRBJ2-3; TRBD1 is a possible D gene (6 bases). From germline, CDR1 is MNHEY and CDR2 SVGAGI. V was cut by 7 bases and J by 0 bases, with 11 bases left in between. The CDR3 consists of 14 residues. The chain's CDR3 is CASTSGTSTDTQYF. CDR3 nucleotide sequence: TGTGCCAGCACCTCAGGGACAAGCACAGATACGCAGTATTTT.

This chain connects TRBV9 to TRBJ1-2, with D tentatively TRBD1 (6 bases). Germline-derived CDR1 and CDR2 are SGDLS and YYNGEE. Between the trimmed V and J ends, which lost 3 bases and 8 bases, there was a span of 11 bases. The CDR3 spans 12 residues. CDR3 region: CASSAWTEGYTF. In nucleotides, the CDR3 is TGTGCCAGCAGCGCATGGACAGAAGGCTACACCTTC. The full variable domain, with the rest looked up from reference TRBV9 and TRBJ1-2, is DSGVTQTPKHLITATGQRVTLRCSPRSGDLSVYWYQQSLDQGLQFLIQYYNGEERAKGNILERFSAQQFPDLHSELNLSSLELGDSALYFCASSAWTEGYTFGSGTRLTVV.

The chain links TRBV5-1 to TRBJ1-6; no clear D. This CDR3 is built from 15 residues. CDR1 is SGHRS and CDR2 is YFSETQ in the germline V gene. V was cut by 0 bases and J by 10 bases, with 14 bases left in between. CDR3 nucleotides: TGCGCCAGCAGCTTGGGAGCGGGGATGCGGTCACCCCTCCACTTT. Translation gives CASSLGAGMRSPLHF.

The CDR3 spells CAWNLDRSSRGEKLFF. In DNA, the CDR3 is TGTGCCTGGAATCTCGACAGGTCTTCCCGGGGGGAAAAACTGTTTTTT. V and J are TRBV30 and TRBJ1-4, with D perhaps TRBD1 (6 bases). V lost 4 bases, J lost 8 bases, and 23 bases lay in between. This CDR3 has 16 amino acids. Germline loops: CDR1 GTSNPN, CDR2 SVGIG (reference sequence).

This chain uses TRBV30 with TRBJ2-2; unclear D gene. Germline lookup yields CDR1 GTSNPN and CDR2 SVGIG (reference sequence). V lost 0 bases and J lost 4, with 6 bases in between. The CDR3 is made up of 13 amino acids. Here the CDR3 reads CAWSVLTTGELFF. CDR3 bases: TGTGCCTGGAGTGTACTCACCACCGGGGAGCTGTTTTTT. The full variable domain, rest sourced from reference TRBV30 and TRBJ2-2, is SQTIHQWPATLVQPVGSPLSLECTVEGTSNPNLYWYRQAAGRGLQLLFYSVGIGQISSEVPQNLSASRPQDRQFILSSKKLLLSDSGFYLCAWSVLTTGELFFGEGSRLTVL.

This clone showed up just once. The J gene is TRBJ2-3, the V gene TRBV5-4, with D unclear. The V gene's germline CDR1 is SGHNT and CDR2 YYREEE (reference sequence). Trimming pared 3 bases from V and 5 bases from J, leaving 10 bases between. CDR3 length equals 13 residues. The CDR3 sequence: CASSSPEIDTQYF. DNA for the CDR3: TGTGCCAGCAGCTCCCCAGAGATAGATACGCAGTATTTT.

The V gene is TRBV7-9, the J gene TRBJ1-3; D remains ambiguous. The V and J ends lost 4 bases and 3 bases respectively, with 16 bases between them. Germline V CDR1 and CDR2: SEHNR, FQNEAQ (reference sequence). The CDR3 covers 16 residues. The CDR3 is CASSSGRLWSGNTIYF. The CDR3 DNA is TGTGCCAGCAGCTCCGGCCGGCTCTGGAGTGGAAACACCATATATTTT.

The chain is built from TRBV21-1 and TRBJ1-5; the table's D call, TRBD1, was not checked against the DNA. TRBV21-1 is a listed pseudogene. The length of the CDR3 is 9 residues. The CDR3 DNA reads as TGTGCCAGCGATATGGGCCCGCTCTTT. It specifies CASDMGPLF.

This clone was seen just once. This rearrangement joins TRBV19 to TRBJ2-1, with D possibly matching TRBD1 (5 bases). Per the germline V gene, CDR1 is LNHDA and CDR2 is SQIVND (reference sequence). The CDR3 is 19 residues long. Trimming pared 3 bases from V and 9 bases from J, leaving 30 bases between. The CDR3 nucleotides read TGTGCCAGTAGTATGGATATGAGGTATTTAGGGGCTCCAGGGCGTGAGCAGTTCTTC. Its protein is CASSMDMRYLGAPGREQFF.

The chain is built from TRBV18 and TRBJ2-1; TRBD2 aligns across 14 bases. Looked up from germline, CDR1 is KGHSH and CDR2 is LQKENI. The CDR3 extends over 18 amino acids. V trimming: 2 bases; J trimming: 6 bases; junction bases outside the gene matches: 9. The CDR3 DNA reads as TGTGCCAGCTCACCAAGGGTGACTAGCGGGGGGGCCACCAATGAGCAGTTCTTC. Amino acid sequence: CASSPRVTSGGATNEQFF.